The sequence of this TCR beta chain was determined in a study of T cell repertoires in cytomegalovirus infection. From the reads, TCRdb called clonotypes with MiXCR, one entry per CDR3 protein. The sample has more than 400,000 distinct CDR3 sequences, about 25% seen once. The germline CDR1 and CDR2 sequences are LNHDA and SQIVND (reference sequence). The V and J ends lost 3 bases and 6 bases, in that order; junction bases with no gene match: 11. The CDR3 totals 17 residues. The clonotype comes from a human donor in good health (CMV status not recorded). Some clones in this sample may be carry-over from other donors' samples. Sequenced sample: PBMCs. V usage is TRBV19 and J usage is TRBJ1-2, with 12 bases fitting TRBD1. This CDR3 reads CASSILYPGQGADGYTF. The CDR3 DNA sequence: TGTGCCAGTAGTATTCTCTATCCGGGACAGGGGGCAGATGGCTACACCTTC.